These 17 T cell receptor beta chains came from one sample sequenced in a study of cytomegalovirus exposure and HLA in healthy donors. The PCR employed 60 Vbeta primers together with 13 Jbeta primers. Measured with immunoSEQ multiplex PCR; TCRdb has only the in-frame clones, and not every one. The top ten hold around 5% of the sample, which has 97,000 or so clones, 63% seen once. Sequenced input: PBMCs. These receptors were taken from a human donor in good health.

This clone came up once. The V call is TRBV5-1, the J call TRBJ2-7; no reliable D call. Looked up from germline, CDR1 is SGHRS and CDR2 is YFSETQ. Trimming took off 5 bases at V and 2 bases at J, with 14 bases between the two ends. The CDR3 covers 14 residues. In nucleotides, the CDR3 is TGCGCCAGCAGAGGCGGAGCACCCCCCTACGAGCAGTACTTC. Translation: CASRGGAPPYEQYF.

The genes are TRBV2 and TRBJ1-2; D gene uncertain. The germline V gene encodes CDR1 SNHLY and CDR2 FYNNEI. Trimming pared 1 base from V and 3 bases from J, leaving 9 bases between. This CDR3 contains 14 residues. The CDR3 sequence: CASSEEREYYGYTF. CDR3 in DNA: TGTGCCAGCAGTGAAGAACGGGAATACTATGGCTACACCTTC. The entire variable domain, with the rest obtained from reference TRBV2 and TRBJ1-2, is as follows: EPEVTQTPSHQVTQMGQEVILRCVPISNHLYFYWYRQILGQKVEFLVSFYNNEISEKSEIFDDQFSVERPDGSNFTLKIRSTKLEDSAMYFCASSEEREYYGYTFGSGTRLTVV.

The chain links TRBV7-8 to TRBJ1-3; 11 positions match TRBD1. The J segment lost 7 bases and the V segment lost 0 bases, leaving 2 bases of the junction unmatched. CDR1 and CDR2 from the germline V gene are SGHVS and FQNEAQ. The length of the CDR3 is 15 residues. CDR3 in DNA: TGTGCCAGCAGCTTAGCTGGGACAGGGGGGAACACCATATATTTT. This sequence encodes CASSLAGTGGNTIYF.

This chain links TRBV4-2 with TRBJ1-5; D remains ambiguous. Germline CDR1 and CDR2: LGHNA and YNFKEQ. This CDR3 spans 15 amino acids. Trimming left V 0 bases short and J 7 bases short, with 13 bases between. The CDR3 nucleotides read TGTGCCAGCAGCCAAGAGGGAGGGTCGGGCCAGCCCCAGCATTTT. Translated: CASSQEGGSGQPQHF.

The chain has TRBV27 and TRBJ2-1, with 14 bases that match TRBD2. Germline assignment: CDR1 MNHEY and CDR2 SMNVEV (reference sequence). With V trimmed by 5 bases and J by 0 bases, 9 bases remained unmatched. The CDR3 length is 19 residues. CDR3 DNA sequence: TGTGCCAGCAGTACCGGACTAGCGGGAGGTCTCCTCTCCTACAATGAGCAGTTCTTC. Translation gives CASSTGLAGGLLSYNEQFF.

The chain recombines TRBV7-2 with TRBJ1-2; TRBD1 might be the D (6 bases). Germline loops: CDR1 SGHTA, CDR2 FQGNSA. This CDR3 is built from 14 residues. The V end was cut by 2 bases, the J end by 4 bases, with 11 bases between. The CDR3 is CASSLSGAGYGYTF. The CDR3, as DNA: TGTGCCAGCAGCTTATCAGGGGCCGGCTATGGCTACACCTTC.

This chain joins TRBV15 and TRBJ1-2; tentatively, D is TRBD1 (6 bases). The CDR3 totals 15 residues. V lost 0 bases and J lost 6, with 14 bases in between. Germline values: CDR1 LNHNV, CDR2 YYDKDF (reference sequence). Written as DNA, the CDR3 is TGTGCCACCAGCAGAGATCCTCAGGGGTTGGATGGCTACACCTTC. This encodes CATSRDPQGLDGYTF. Variable domain in full (rest from reference TRBV15 and TRBJ1-2): DAMVIQNPRYQVTQFGKPVTLSCSQTLNHNVMYWYQQKSSQAPKLLFHYYDKDFNNEADTPDNFQSRRPNTSFCFLDIRSPGLGDTAMYLCATSRDPQGLDGYTFGSGTRLTVV.

The V call is TRBV18, the J call TRBJ2-3; 10 positions match TRBD2. Germline assignment: CDR1 KGHSH and CDR2 LQKENI. Trimming took 2 bases from V and 2 from J; bases not matched to a gene: 7. The CDR3 extends over 17 amino acids. The DNA for the CDR3 is TGTGCCAGCTCACCAACGAAACTAGCGGGGACCACAGATACGCAGTATTTT. This sequence encodes CASSPTKLAGTTDTQYF.

This clone came up once. The chain employs TRBV5-1 and TRBJ2-7, with 7 bases lining up with TRBD2. Germline lookup yields CDR1 SGHRS and CDR2 YFSETQ. The V gene end was trimmed by 4 bases and the J gene end by 0 bases; junction bases not matched to a gene: 10. This CDR3 has 16 amino acids. The CDR3 reads CASSPASGPSSYEQYF. The CDR3 DNA is TGCGCCAGCAGCCCAGCTAGCGGCCCAAGCTCCTACGAGCAGTACTTC.

The rearrangement uses TRBV27 and TRBJ2-5, with 8 positions matching TRBD2. Germline V CDR1 and CDR2: MNHEY, SMNVEV (reference sequence). The CDR3 length is 17 residues. V lost 5 bases to trimming and J lost 4 bases; unmatched junction nucleotides: 15. This chain's CDR3 is CASSKSGRGVMRETQYF. CDR3 DNA: TGTGCCAGCAGTAAAAGCGGGAGAGGGGTAATGCGAGAGACCCAGTACTTC.

The V gene is TRBV19, the J gene TRBJ1-5; D remains unclear. Per germline, CDR1 LNHDA and CDR2 SQIVND (reference sequence). V dropped 0 bases and J dropped 11 bases, with 11 bases sitting between them. CDR3 length: 13 amino acids. In DNA, the CDR3 is TGTGCCAGTAGTATAGATCTTGGGGAGACCCAGCATTTT. Protein product: CASSIDLGETQHF.

The chain carries TRBV7-6 and TRBJ2-1, with 8 nucleotides matching TRBD2. V was clipped by 4 bases and J by 3 bases; unmatched bases: 8. The CDR3 loop spans 16 amino acids. Germline CDR1 is SGHVS and CDR2 is FNYEAQ. DNA of the CDR3: TGTGCCAGCAGCTCAGAAGCGGGAGCCTTCTACAATGAGCAGTTCTTC. It yields the protein CASSSEAGAFYNEQFF.

V and J are TRBV7-9 and TRBJ2-2, with 8 nucleotides matching TRBD2. The V segment lost 5 bases and the J segment 5 bases; nucleotides outside the gene matches: 7. In germline, CDR1 is SEHNR, CDR2 FQNEAQ (reference sequence). The CDR3 is made up of 15 amino acids. CDR3 nucleotides: TGTGCCAGCAGCGCGACTAGCGAGGATACCGGGGAGCTGTTTTTT. Its translation: CASSATSEDTGELFF.

This chain connects TRBV28 to TRBJ1-3; 10 positions agree with TRBD1. The CDR3 is made up of 16 amino acids. Germline V gene lookup returns CDR1 MDHEN and CDR2 SYDVKM. The ends lost 2 bases at V and 6 bases at J; junction bases unmatched: 7. Here the CDR3 DNA reads TGTGCCAGCAGTTTAGCCGGGACAGGGGAAATAAACACCATATATTTT. It specifies CASSLAGTGEINTIYF.

The chain has TRBV29-1 and TRBJ2-7; D uncertain. The CDR3 has 10 residues. The V gene lost 0 bases and the J gene lost 7 bases, with 4 bases spanning the gap. Germline-derived CDR1 and CDR2 are SQVTM and ANQGSEA. The CDR3 DNA reads TGCAGCGTTGAAGATAGAGAGCAGTACTTC. Amino acids: CSVEDREQYF.

The rearrangement joins TRBV28 to TRBJ1-1; 7 bases match TRBD1. V lost 10 bases, J lost 2 bases, and 13 bases stayed unmatched. CDR1 and CDR2 from the germline V gene are MDHEN and SYDVKM. The CDR3 is 15 residues long. The CDR3 sequence: CATASTGDLNTEAFF. For the CDR3, the DNA is TGTGCCACCGCATCCACAGGGGACTTAAACACTGAAGCTTTCTTT.

This clone was seen a few times. This sequence joins TRBV2 and TRBJ2-3; 9 positions agree with TRBD2. This CDR3 has 15 residues. With V trimmed by 0 bases and J by 6 bases, 4 bases remained unmatched. Germline values: CDR1 SNHLY, CDR2 FYNNEI. The CDR3 is CASSEASLAGDTQYF. The DNA of the CDR3 is TGTGCCAGCAGTGAAGCGTCCCTAGCGGGGGATACGCAGTATTTT.